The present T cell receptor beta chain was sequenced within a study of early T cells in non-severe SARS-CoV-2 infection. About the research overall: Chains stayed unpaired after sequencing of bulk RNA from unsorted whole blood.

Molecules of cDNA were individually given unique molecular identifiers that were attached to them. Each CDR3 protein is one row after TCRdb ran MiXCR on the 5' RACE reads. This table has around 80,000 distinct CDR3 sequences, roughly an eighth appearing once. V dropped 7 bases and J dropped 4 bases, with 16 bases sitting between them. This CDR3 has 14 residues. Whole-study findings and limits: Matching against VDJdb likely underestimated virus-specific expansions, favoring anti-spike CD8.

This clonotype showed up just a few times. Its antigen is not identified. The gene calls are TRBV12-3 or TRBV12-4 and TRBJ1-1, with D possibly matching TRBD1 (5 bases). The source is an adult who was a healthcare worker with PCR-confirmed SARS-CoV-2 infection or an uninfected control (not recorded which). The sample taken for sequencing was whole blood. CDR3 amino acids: CASNTNTGATEAFF. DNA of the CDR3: TGTGCCAGCAATACTAATACAGGAGCCACTGAAGCTTTCTTT.